This T cell receptor (beta chain) comes out of a study of blood T cell repertoires in COVID-19. With respect to this clone: Sequence at one end of the junction differs from germline and may be a read error.

CDR1 is MNHEY and CDR2 is SVGAGI in the germline V gene. The CDR3 is made up of 11 amino acids. In the original workflow: From reference gene primer amplification, estimates of nucleated cell counts were derived. The table came from immunoSEQ multiplex PCR; TCRdb's copy has only in-frame clones and leaves some out. V and J calls and clone size are those listed in that table; D and trimming were worked out from the DNA. The profile shows a few hundred thousand clones, approximately 87% of them singletons. The clonotype originates from a man between 40 and 49 years old in a cohort exposed to, infected with or recovered from COVID-19 (not recorded which). Sample: PBMCs or T cells enriched from blood (not recorded which). The chain carries TRBV6-5 and TRBJ2-7; tentative D call: TRBD2 (5 bases). CDR3 in amino acids: CASSSFPGTLF. CDR3 nucleotides: TGTGCCAGCAGTAGCTTCCCGGGAACTTTATTC.